The 9 T cell receptor beta chains given below trace back to one sample, sequenced in a study of blood T cell repertoires in COVID-19. Produced via immunoSEQ multiplex PCR; TCRdb's table is partial and in-frame only. This repertoire shows 64,000 or so clones, around 73% found once; its top ten account for around 12%. The sample comprised peripheral blood. The receptors originated from an elderly man with acute or convalescent COVID-19.

The chain joins TRBV28 to TRBJ1-2, with D possibly TRBD1 on 6 matching bases. Germline CDR1 and CDR2: MDHEN and SYDVKM. Trimming cost V 6 bases and J 1 base, with 15 bases left between them. The CDR3 is 15 amino acids. CDR3 DNA sequence: TGTGCCAGCAGCGTCGGGGGGCGATATAACTATGGCTACACCTTC. Translation: CASSVGGRYNYGYTF.

The CDR3 loop is CASSIDDRPNYGYTF. CDR3 DNA: TGTGCCAGTAGTATAGACGACAGGCCTAACTATGGCTACACCTTC. The chain combines TRBV19 with TRBJ1-2, with D perhaps matching TRBD1 (6 bases). Germline values: CDR1 LNHDA, CDR2 SQIVND (reference sequence). There are 15 residues in the CDR3. Trimming stripped 0 bases from V and 0 bases from J, with 8 bases between.

The chain couples TRBV6-5 to TRBJ1-3; D possibly corresponds to TRBD1 (6 bases). Germline V gene data show CDR1 as MNHEY and CDR2 as SVGAGI. The CDR3 is 15 residues long. V shed 6 bases and J shed 3 bases, with 15 bases lying between them. CDR3 sequence: CASRPGVTLGNTIYF. For the CDR3, the DNA is TGTGCCAGCAGGCCAGGGGTCACCCTTGGAAACACCATATATTTT.

Regarding this clone: Other DNA sequences in this specimen translate into the identical CDR3. The chain couples TRBV5-1 to TRBJ1-1; 7 nucleotides agree with TRBD1. The CDR3 has 14 amino acids. The trim removed 1 base at V and 4 bases at J, leaving 4 bases unmatched. Germline V gene lookup returns CDR1 SGHRS and CDR2 YFSETQ. The CDR3 DNA reads TGCGCCAGCAGCTTGTGGGCAGGGGGCACTGAAGCTTTCTTT. It is translated as CASSLWAGGTEAFF.

This clone came up once. This rearrangement joins TRBV19 to TRBJ1-2; perhaps TRBD1 as D (5 bases). V shed 6 bases and J shed 4 bases, with 18 bases lying between them. CDR1 is LNHDA and CDR2 is SQIVND in the germline V gene (reference sequence). This CDR3 comprises 15 residues. For the CDR3, the DNA is TGTGCCAGTAGGCCAGGAGACCGGGGGGGCTATGGCTACACCTTC. Amino acid sequence: CASRPGDRGGYGYTF.

V usage is TRBV5-1 and J usage is TRBJ2-7, with 9 bases fitting TRBD2. V dropped 8 bases and J dropped 5; count of bases not matched to a gene: 14. The CDR3 has 15 amino acids. Germline-derived CDR1 and CDR2 are SGHRS and YFSETQ. CDR3 residues: CASELGPGLANEQYF. CDR3 in DNA: TGCGCCAGTGAACTCGGACCGGGACTAGCAAACGAGCAGTACTTC. Full variable domain (remainder filled in from reference TRBV5-1 and TRBJ2-7): KAGVTQTPRYLIKTRGQQVTLSCSPISGHRSVSWYQQTPGQGLQFLFEYFSETQRNKGNFPGRFSGRQFSNSRSEMNVSTLELGDSALYLCASELGPGLANEQYFGPGTRLTVT.

The count of this clone is one. The CDR3 DNA reads as TGTGCCAGCAGCTTGTCAGGAACTGAAGCTTTCTTT. This sequence encodes CASSLSGTEAFF. V and J are TRBV5-6 and TRBJ1-1; D call uncertain. Germline V gene lookup returns CDR1 SGHDT and CDR2 YYEEEE. The germline V and J ends were trimmed by 1 base and 5 bases, with 6 bases remaining between them. The CDR3 totals 12 residues.

The V and J genes are TRBV6-2 or TRBV6-3 and TRBJ2-6, with D possibly matching TRBD1 (5 bases). V was trimmed by 0 bases and J by 2 bases, leaving 8 bases between them. CDR1 is MNHEY, CDR2 SVGEGT, per germline. CDR3 length: 16 residues. CDR3 region: CASSYSKGTGANVLTF. For the CDR3, the DNA is TGTGCCAGCAGTTACTCCAAGGGGACTGGGGCCAACGTCCTGACTTTC.

This clone appeared a single time. The V gene is TRBV5-4, the J gene TRBJ1-4; 9 positions match TRBD1. CDR1 is SGHNT and CDR2 is YYREEE in the germline V gene (reference sequence). The J segment lost 7 bases and the V segment lost 1 base, leaving 5 bases of the junction unmatched. This CDR3 spans 15 amino acids. As DNA, the CDR3 is TGTGCCAGCAGCTTGAAACAGGGGGCGACTGAAAAACTGTTTTTT. Translated: CASSLKQGATEKLFF.